Presented here are 25 T cell receptor beta chains from one specimen sequenced in a study of T cells in Graves' hyperthyroidism and ophthalmopathy. Amplification targeted TCR beta CDR3 regions from RNA transcripts. First-round RT-PCR targeting the TCR CDR3 was performed with the HTBI primer set. From the multiplex PCR reads, TCRdb called clonotypes with MiXCR, one entry per CDR3 protein. The data show about 250,000 distinct CDR3 sequences, around 25% seen once. Input material: blood. Every receptor here comes from a woman aged 40 to 55 with Graves' ophthalmopathy.

In its sample, this clonotype was seen many times. The chain uses TRBV27 and TRBJ2-5, with TRBD2 matching over 7 bases. CDR1 is MNHEY and CDR2 is SMNVEV in the germline V gene (reference sequence). This CDR3 comprises 15 residues. Unmatched junction bases numbered 10, after V lost 5 bases and J lost 4 bases. The CDR3 reads CASSPRLAEPETQYF. The DNA for the CDR3 is TGTGCCAGCAGTCCCCGTCTAGCGGAACCAGAGACCCAGTACTTC.

This clonotype appeared many times. The CDR3, as DNA: TGTGCCACCCGACTAGGGTGGGCCAACGTCCTGACTTTC. It translates to CATRLGWANVLTF. The J gene is TRBJ2-6, the V gene TRBV28, with TRBD2 as a possible D gene (6 bases). The CDR3 has 13 residues. V gave up 10 bases and J gave up 5 bases, with 12 bases separating them. Germline V gene sequence: CDR1 MDHEN, CDR2 SYDVKM.

The CDR3 coding sequence is TGTGCCAGCAGCCAACCGGGACAATGGGCAGATACGCAGTATTTT. Translated, it gives CASSQPGQWADTQYF. V and J are TRBV11-2 and TRBJ2-3; a possible D gene is TRBD1 (6 bases). The CDR3 totals 15 residues. Germline V gene data show CDR1 as SGHAT and CDR2 as FQNNGV. V gave up 5 bases and J gave up 4 bases, with 16 bases separating them.

Here the CDR3 reads CASSPSGGEQYF. The CDR3 bases are TGTGCCAGTAGTCCTTCAGGGGGAGAGCAGTACTTC. V usage is TRBV19 and J usage is TRBJ2-7, with TRBD1 matching 7 bases. From germline, CDR1 is LNHDA and CDR2 SQIVND (reference sequence). V shed 5 bases and J 7 bases; nucleotides not matched to a gene: 5. The length of the CDR3 is 12 residues.

This clonotype was recorded at least ten times. The rearrangement links TRBV7-8 to TRBJ2-7; D uncertain. Germline V gene data show CDR1 as SGHVS and CDR2 as FQNEAQ. The ends were cut back, 5 bases at V and 3 bases at J, with 11 bases in the middle. This CDR3 region has 13 residues. In DNA form, the CDR3 reads TGTGCCAGCAGCGCGCCAGCCAGCTACGAGCAGTACTTC. It translates to CASSAPASYEQYF.

The CDR3 loop reads CSARGGPAGEQYF. The DNA of the CDR3 is TGCAGTGCTAGAGGAGGCCCGGCGGGTGAGCAGTACTTC. The chain joins TRBV20-1 to TRBJ2-7, with D possibly matching TRBD2 (5 bases). CDR1 is DFQATT, CDR2 SNEGSKA, per germline (reference sequence). The CDR3 length is 13 residues. V was cut by 1 base and J by 7 bases, with 14 bases left in between.

This clonotype was counted at least ten times. V is TRBV28 and J is TRBJ1-2, with 12 positions matching TRBD1. V shed 6 bases and J 8 bases; nucleotides not matched to a gene: 7. This CDR3 has 14 amino acids. Germline assignment: CDR1 MDHEN and CDR2 SYDVKM. CDR3 nucleotides: TGTGCCAGCAGCCAGGGACAGGGGGCGGAGGGCTACACCTTC. Encoded protein: CASSQGQGAEGYTF.

This clonotype was picked up many times. The genes are TRBV5-1 and TRBJ2-7, with 8 nucleotides matching TRBD1. Germline loops: CDR1 SGHRS, CDR2 YFSETQ. Unmatched junction bases numbered 5, after V lost 3 bases and J lost 3 bases. The CDR3 is 14 amino acids. CDR3 sequence reads: CASSSPGTGYEQYF. The CDR3 nucleotides are TGCGCCAGCAGCTCGCCCGGGACAGGCTACGAGCAGTACTTC.

The chain is built from TRBV7-9 and TRBJ2-6; D gene ambiguous. Germline loops: CDR1 SEHNR, CDR2 FQNEAQ (reference sequence). V lost 5 bases to trimming and J lost 4 bases, with 12 bases between them. The CDR3 is 15 amino acids. The CDR3 DNA sequence: TGTGCCAGCAGCGCTTGGTTAGGAGGGGCCAACGTCCTGACTTTC. Protein product: CASSAWLGGANVLTF.

This chain joins TRBV6-5 and TRBJ1-2; no clear D gene. The CDR3 has 14 amino acids. V lost 1 base, J lost 2 bases, and 8 bases lay in between. Looked up from germline, CDR1 is MNHEY and CDR2 is SVGAGI. The CDR3 is CASSYYVGNYGYTF. The CDR3 bases are TGTGCCAGCAGTTACTATGTCGGCAACTATGGCTACACCTTC.

This clonotype has at least ten counts. The V and J genes are TRBV9 and TRBJ1-5; the D is unclear. CDR1 is SGDLS and CDR2 is YYNGEE in the germline V gene. The CDR3 length is 15 residues. V gave up 2 bases and J gave up 3 bases, with 12 bases separating them. CDR3 DNA sequence: TGTGCCAGCAGCGTTGCGGGTAATATCAATCAGCCCCAGCATTTT. Translation: CASSVAGNINQPQHF.

This clonotype has a count of ten or more. The chain uses TRBV2 and TRBJ1-1, with 10 nucleotides matching TRBD1. Germline values: CDR1 SNHLY, CDR2 FYNNEI. The V and J ends lost 5 bases and 1 base, in that order; junction bases with no gene match: 7. This CDR3 comprises 16 residues. The CDR3 is CASSFGQGGGNTEAFF. The CDR3 region has the DNA TGTGCCAGCAGTTTCGGACAGGGGGGTGGGAACACTGAAGCTTTCTTT.

In this sample, this clonotype turned up many times. This chain uses TRBV5-1 with TRBJ2-7, with 15 bases aligning to TRBD2. V gave up 4 bases and J gave up 6 bases; unmatched junction bases: 2. The V gene's germline CDR1 is SGHRS and CDR2 YFSETQ. The CDR3 consists of 14 residues. CDR3 in DNA: TGCGCCAGCAGCCGGACTAGCGGGAGGGGCGAGCAGTACTTC. The encoded protein is CASSRTSGRGEQYF.

The chain is built from TRBV28 and TRBJ1-2; 7 nucleotides match TRBD1. Trimming at V came to 1 base and at J to 6 bases, leaving 2 bases not matched to a gene. The CDR3 extends over 13 amino acids. CDR1 and CDR2 from the germline V gene are MDHEN and SYDVKM. The CDR3 nucleotides read TGTGCCAGCAGTTTATATACAGGGGATGGCTACACCTTC. It encodes CASSLYTGDGYTF.

This clonotype was observed many times. The chain combines TRBV28 with TRBJ2-2; 11 bases agree with TRBD2. There are 16 residues in the CDR3. Trimming took 7 bases from V and 0 from J; bases not matched to a gene: 4. The germline gives CDR1 MDHEN, CDR2 SYDVKM. Here the CDR3 reads CASTDSGRANTGELFF. Written as DNA, the CDR3 is TGTGCCAGCACGGATAGCGGGAGGGCGAACACCGGGGAGCTGTTTTTT.

The chain employs TRBV28 and TRBJ1-1; D may be TRBD1 (5 bases). CDR1 MDHEN and CDR2 SYDVKM come from the germline V gene. V shed 11 bases and J shed 1 base, with 23 bases lying between them. CDR3 length: 16 amino acids. The CDR3 coding sequence is TGTGCCCCCTACCCCACCGTGGGGCGGACGAACACTGAAGCTTTCTTT. Translating it yields CAPYPTVGRTNTEAFF.

CDR3 in amino acids: CASSYSGDRGYEQYF. CDR3 nucleotide sequence: TGTGCCAGCAGTTACTCGGGGGACAGGGGCTACGAGCAGTACTTC. The chain has TRBV6-5 and TRBJ2-7; 10 bases line up with TRBD1. Trimming cost V 0 bases and J 3 bases; bases outside gene matches: 2. Germline V gives CDR1 MNHEY, CDR2 SVGAGI. The CDR3 extends over 15 amino acids.

This clonotype has ten or more counts. The chain employs TRBV14 and TRBJ1-5; D not resolved. Germline V gene sequence: CDR1 SGHDN, CDR2 FVKESK. The germline V and J ends were trimmed by 4 bases and 0 bases, with 16 bases remaining between them. This CDR3 has 17 residues. CDR3 in amino acids: CASSPCGRSYSNQPQHF. The CDR3 DNA is TGTGCCAGCAGCCCCTGCGGGCGGAGCTATAGCAATCAGCCCCAGCATTTT.

V gene TRBV4-1 combines with J gene TRBJ1-1; D might be TRBD1 (6 bases). Deletions cut 5 bases from V and 1 base from J, with 11 bases between. Germline CDR1 and CDR2: MGHRA and YSYEKL. The CDR3 consists of 14 residues. CDR3 residues: CASSVGGRNTEAFF. Written as DNA, the CDR3 is TGCGCCAGCAGCGTTGGGGGCCGGAACACTGAAGCTTTCTTT.

This clonotype was observed at least ten times. The chain links TRBV20-1 to TRBJ1-3, with D possibly matching TRBD1 (5 bases). Germline V gene sequence: CDR1 DFQATT, CDR2 SNEGSKA (reference sequence). The CDR3 spans 13 residues. V lost 3 bases, J lost 3 bases, and 9 bases lay in between. Here the CDR3 reads CSARRGVGNTIYF. In DNA form, the CDR3 reads TGCAGTGCTAGGAGAGGGGTTGGAAACACCATATATTTT.

This clonotype was detected only a few times. The chain employs TRBV4-2 and TRBJ2-5, with 9 bases matching TRBD2. Germline CDR1 is LGHNA and CDR2 is YNFKEQ. V shed 3 bases and J 1 base; nucleotides not matched to a gene: 6. The CDR3 spans 16 residues. As DNA, the CDR3 is TGTGCCAGCAGCCAGGCTAGCGGGACCCCCCAAGAGACCCAGTACTTC. Protein: CASSQASGTPQETQYF.

This clonotype was counted many times. The junction departs from germline at one end; a sequencing error may be responsible. The chain is built from TRBV2 and TRBJ2-5, with TRBD1 as a possible D gene (6 bases). The germline V gene has CDR1 SNHLY and CDR2 FYNNEI. The CDR3 covers 14 residues. CDR3 in amino acids: CASIRRTAQEAQYF. For the CDR3, the DNA is TGTGCCAGCATTAGGAGGACAGCCCAAGAGGCCCAGTACTTC. The full variable domain, completed using reference TRBV2 and TRBJ2-5, is EPEVTQTPSHQVTQMGQEVILRCVPISNHLYFYWYRQILGQKVEFLVSFYNNEISEKSEIFDDQFSVERPDGSNFTLKIRSTKLEDSAMYFCASIRRTAQEAQYFGPGTRLLVL.

The table lists this clonotype with many counts. The chain links TRBV20-1 to TRBJ2-7, with 10 bases that match TRBD1. In germline, CDR1 is DFQATT, CDR2 SNEGSKA (reference sequence). The length of the CDR3 is 13 residues. The J segment lost 7 bases and the V segment lost 4 bases, leaving 7 bases of the junction unmatched. In nucleotides, the CDR3 is TGCAGTGCTAATAGACAGGGGGCTTGGGAGCAGTACTTC. Translation gives CSANRQGAWEQYF.

This clonotype was seen many times. V and J are TRBV11-2 and TRBJ2-2; no definite D call. Trimming cost V 4 bases and J 3 bases, with 18 bases left between them. Germline V CDR1 and CDR2: SGHAT, FQNNGV. The CDR3 totals 17 residues. CDR3 nucleotide sequence: TGTGCCAGCAGCTCGGTTAGCAGGAGACGGGACACCGGGGAGCTGTTTTTT. The encoded protein is CASSSVSRRRDTGELFF. Full variable domain (outside the CDR3, taken from reference TRBV11-2 and TRBJ2-2): EAGVAQSPRYKIIEKRQSVAFWCNPISGHATLYWYQQILGQGPKLLIQFQNNGVVDDSQLPKDRFSAERLKGVDSTLKIQPAKLEDSAVYLCASSSVSRRRDTGELFFGEGSRLTVL.

This clonotype has more than one count but fewer than ten. This chain uses TRBV12-3 or TRBV12-4 with TRBJ2-7; 14 bases are shared with TRBD2. Trimming cost V 5 bases and J 6 bases; bases outside gene matches: 3. This CDR3 is built from 14 residues. CDR3 amino acids: CASSGLAGGGEQYF. CDR3 bases: TGTGCCAGCAGTGGACTAGCGGGAGGTGGCGAGCAGTACTTC.